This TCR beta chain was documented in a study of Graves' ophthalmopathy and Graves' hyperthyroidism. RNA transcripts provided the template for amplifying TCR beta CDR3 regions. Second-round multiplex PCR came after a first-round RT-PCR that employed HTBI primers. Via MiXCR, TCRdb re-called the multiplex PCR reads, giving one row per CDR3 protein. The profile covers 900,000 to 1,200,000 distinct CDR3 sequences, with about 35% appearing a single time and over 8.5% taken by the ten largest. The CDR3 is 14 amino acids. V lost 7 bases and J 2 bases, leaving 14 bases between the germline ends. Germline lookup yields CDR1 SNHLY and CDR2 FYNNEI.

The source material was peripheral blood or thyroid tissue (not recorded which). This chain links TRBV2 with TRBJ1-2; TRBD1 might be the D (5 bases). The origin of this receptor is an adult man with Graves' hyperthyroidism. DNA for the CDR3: TGTGCCAGCAACCTACTCCAGGGAAACTATGGCTACACCTTC. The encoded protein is CASNLLQGNYGYTF.